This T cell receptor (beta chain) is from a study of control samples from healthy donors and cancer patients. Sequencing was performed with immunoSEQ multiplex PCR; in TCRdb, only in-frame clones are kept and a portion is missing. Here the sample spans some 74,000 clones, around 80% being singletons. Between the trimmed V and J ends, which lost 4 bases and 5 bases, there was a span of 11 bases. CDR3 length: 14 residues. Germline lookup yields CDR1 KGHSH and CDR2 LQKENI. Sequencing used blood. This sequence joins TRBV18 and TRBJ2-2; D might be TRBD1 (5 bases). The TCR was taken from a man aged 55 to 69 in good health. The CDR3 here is CASSQVQGTGELFF. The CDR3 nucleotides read TGTGCCAGCTCACAAGTCCAGGGAACCGGGGAGCTGTTTTTT.